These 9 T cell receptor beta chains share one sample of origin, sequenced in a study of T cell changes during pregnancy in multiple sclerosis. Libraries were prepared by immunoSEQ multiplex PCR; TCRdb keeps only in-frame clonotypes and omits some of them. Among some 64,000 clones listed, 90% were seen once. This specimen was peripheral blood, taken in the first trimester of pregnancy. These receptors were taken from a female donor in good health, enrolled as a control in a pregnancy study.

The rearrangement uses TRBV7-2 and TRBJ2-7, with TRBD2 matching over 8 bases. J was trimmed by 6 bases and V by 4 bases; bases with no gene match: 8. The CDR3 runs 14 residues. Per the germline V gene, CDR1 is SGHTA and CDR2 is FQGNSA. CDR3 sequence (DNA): TGTGCCAGCAGCTCCGGGCGGGGGGCGGGCGAGCAGTACTTC. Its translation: CASSSGRGAGEQYF.

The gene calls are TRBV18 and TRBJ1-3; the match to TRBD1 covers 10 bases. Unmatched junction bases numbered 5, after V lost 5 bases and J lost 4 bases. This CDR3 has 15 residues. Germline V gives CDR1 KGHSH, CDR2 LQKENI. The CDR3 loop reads CASSEGQGSGNTIYF. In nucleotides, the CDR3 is TGTGCCAGCTCAGAGGGACAGGGGTCCGGAAACACCATATATTTT. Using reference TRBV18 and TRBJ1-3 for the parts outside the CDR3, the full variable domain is NAGVMQNPRHLVRRRGQEARLRCSPMKGHSHVYWYRQLPEEGLKFMVYLQKENIIDESGMPKERFSAEFPKEGPSILRIQQVVRGDSAAYFCASSEGQGSGNTIYFGEGSWLTVV.

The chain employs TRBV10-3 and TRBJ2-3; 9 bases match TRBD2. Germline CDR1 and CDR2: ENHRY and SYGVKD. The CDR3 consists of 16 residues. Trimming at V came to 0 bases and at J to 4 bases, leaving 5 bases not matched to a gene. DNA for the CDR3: TGTGCCATCAGTGAGTCTCGCGGGAGGGCCTCAGATACGCAGTATTTT. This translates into CAISESRGRASDTQYF.

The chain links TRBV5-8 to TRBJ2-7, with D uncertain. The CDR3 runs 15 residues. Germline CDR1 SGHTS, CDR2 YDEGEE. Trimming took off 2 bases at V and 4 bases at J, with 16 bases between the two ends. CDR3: CASSFSVGLHYEQYF. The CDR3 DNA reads TGTGCCAGCAGCTTCAGCGTCGGATTACATTACGAGCAGTACTTC.

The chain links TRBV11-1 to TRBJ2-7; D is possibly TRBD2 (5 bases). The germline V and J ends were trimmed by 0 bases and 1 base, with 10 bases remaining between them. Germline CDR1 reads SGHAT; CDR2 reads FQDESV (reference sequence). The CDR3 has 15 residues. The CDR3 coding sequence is TGTGCCAGCAGCTTAGCGCGGGCAGAGTCCTACGAGCAGTACTTC. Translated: CASSLARAESYEQYF.

This chain's CDR3 is CASSFEVPTGELFF. DNA of the CDR3: TGCGCCAGCAGCTTCGAGGTCCCCACCGGGGAGCTGTTTTTT. The chain links TRBV5-1 to TRBJ2-2; D is unresolved. V lost 2 bases to trimming and J lost 4 bases, with 9 bases between them. The germline V gene has CDR1 SGHRS and CDR2 YFSETQ. This CDR3 spans 14 amino acids.

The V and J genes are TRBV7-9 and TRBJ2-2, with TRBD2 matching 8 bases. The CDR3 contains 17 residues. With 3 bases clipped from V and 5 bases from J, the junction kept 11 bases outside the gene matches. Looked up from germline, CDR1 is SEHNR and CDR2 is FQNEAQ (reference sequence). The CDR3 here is CASSFNPGGAITGELFF. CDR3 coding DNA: TGTGCCAGCAGCTTTAACCCGGGAGGGGCGATTACCGGGGAGCTGTTTTTT.

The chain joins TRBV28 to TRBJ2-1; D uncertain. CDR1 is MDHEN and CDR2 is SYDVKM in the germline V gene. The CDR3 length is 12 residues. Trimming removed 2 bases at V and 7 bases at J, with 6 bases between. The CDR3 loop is CASSLKPNEQFF. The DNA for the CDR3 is TGTGCCAGCAGTTTAAAGCCTAATGAGCAGTTCTTC. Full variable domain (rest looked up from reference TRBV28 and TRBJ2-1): DVKVTQSSRYLVKRTGEKVFLECVQDMDHENMFWYRQDPGLGLRLIYFSYDVKMKEKGDIPEGYSVSREKKERFSLILESASTNQTSMYLCASSLKPNEQFFGPGTRLTVL.

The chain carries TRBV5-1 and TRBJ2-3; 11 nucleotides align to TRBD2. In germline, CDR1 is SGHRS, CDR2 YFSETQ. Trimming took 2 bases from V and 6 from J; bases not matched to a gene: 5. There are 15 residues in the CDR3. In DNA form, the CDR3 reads TGCGCCAGCAGCTTTGGACTAGCGGGTTACGATACGCAGTATTTT. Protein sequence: CASSFGLAGYDTQYF.